This entry lists 20 T cell receptor beta chains sequenced from one sample in a study of T-cell reconstitution after alpha-beta-depleted transplantation in children. The TCRbeta library incorporated unique molecular identifiers. TCRdb fed the PCR reads into MiXCR, producing one record per CDR3 protein. The sample yields hundreds of thousands of distinct CDR3 sequences, over 10% seen once. The starting material was PBMCs, mostly from graft donor cells, obtained 360 days after TCRalphabeta/CD19-depleted stem cell transplant. These receptors all stem from a male patient aged 5 to 17 who had a stem cell transplant for acute myeloid leukemia, so the T cells may come from the graft donor.

The sample holds many counts of this clonotype. The genes are TRBV10-3 and TRBJ2-7; D remains unclear. V was cut by 4 bases and J by 7 bases, with 8 bases left in between. The CDR3 is made up of 11 amino acids. Germline lookup yields CDR1 ENHRY and CDR2 SYGVKD. The CDR3 loop is CAISATWEQYF. The CDR3 DNA follows: TGTGCCATCAGTGCCACTTGGGAGCAGTACTTC.

This clonotype was seen ten or more times. V gene TRBV7-6 combines with J gene TRBJ2-1; D is uncertain. Looked up from germline, CDR1 is SGHVS and CDR2 is FNYEAQ. The CDR3 runs to 12 residues. The V gene lost 7 bases and the J gene lost 7 bases, with 11 bases spanning the gap. CDR3: CASTWRLNEQFF. In DNA form, the CDR3 reads TGTGCCAGCACGTGGCGCCTGAATGAGCAGTTCTTC.

This clonotype was seen only a few times. This rearrangement joins TRBV5-6 to TRBJ2-2; the match to TRBD2 covers 10 bases. Germline V gene sequence: CDR1 SGHDT, CDR2 YYEEEE. This CDR3 contains 13 residues. The V and J ends lost 9 bases and 6 bases, in that order; junction bases with no gene match: 5. DNA of the CDR3: TGTGCCACCCAGCGGGAGGGTGCCGGGGAGCTGTTTTTT. Translated: CATQREGAGELFF.

This chain connects TRBV20-1 to TRBJ1-4; D gene ambiguous. The CDR3 is 14 amino acids. Germline loops: CDR1 DFQATT, CDR2 SNEGSKA (reference sequence). V shed 3 bases and J shed 8 bases, with 16 bases lying between them. CDR3 in DNA: TGCAGTGCTAGCATGCTTGGGCTGGAGGAAAAACTGTTTTTT. It yields the protein CSASMLGLEEKLFF.

CDR3 bases: TGTGCCAGTAGTATAACCCCCACGGCAACGGAGGGCGAGCAGTACTTC. The encoded protein is CASSITPTATEGEQYF. This chain connects TRBV19 to TRBJ2-7; D might be TRBD2 (6 bases). The V gene lost 2 bases and the J gene lost 6 bases, with 20 bases spanning the gap. The germline V gene has CDR1 LNHDA and CDR2 SQIVND (reference sequence). The CDR3 has 16 residues.

This chain joins TRBV20-1 and TRBJ2-3, with 7 bases fitting TRBD2. Trimming at V came to 6 bases and at J to 2 bases, leaving 11 bases not matched to a gene. The CDR3 spans 15 residues. The V gene's germline CDR1 is DFQATT and CDR2 SNEGSKA (reference sequence). The CDR3 DNA reads TGCAGTGCGACGACCGGGACTACCTACACAGATACGCAGTATTTT. Its translation: CSATTGTTYTDTQYF.

This clonotype was found many times. An end of the junction does not agree with germline; a read error may underlie this. V gene TRBV7-7 combines with J gene TRBJ2-1; 8 nucleotides agree with TRBD2. The length of the CDR3 is 19 residues. Germline values: CDR1 SSHAT, CDR2 FNYEAQ (reference sequence). The CDR3 DNA sequence: TGTGCTAGCAGCCTCTTGGCGGGAGGCCTCAATGGGCCCCCCAATGAGCAGTTCTTC. Its protein is CASSLLAGGLNGPPNEQFF.

This clonotype was counted between two and nine times. The chain recombines TRBV20-1 with TRBJ1-5; TRBD1 might be the D (5 bases). The CDR3 loop spans 14 amino acids. Germline V gives CDR1 DFQATT, CDR2 SNEGSKA (reference sequence). V shed 0 bases and J shed 2 bases, with 8 bases lying between them. The CDR3 is CSAREAGRNQPQHF. The CDR3 nucleotides read TGCAGTGCTAGAGAGGCGGGACGCAATCAGCCCCAGCATTTT.

This clonotype has a handful of counts. J is TRBJ2-1 and V is TRBV7-3; D unresolved. Deletions cut 4 bases from V and 6 bases from J, with 13 bases between. Germline values: CDR1 SGHTA, CDR2 FQGTGA. This CDR3 contains 14 residues. CDR3 residues: CASSSGLRANEQFF. The DNA for the CDR3 is TGTGCCAGCAGCTCCGGTCTTCGGGCCAATGAGCAGTTCTTC.

This clonotype was observed a few times. The chain links TRBV20-1 to TRBJ1-5; unclear D gene. Germline V gene lookup returns CDR1 DFQATT and CDR2 SNEGSKA (reference sequence). The V gene lost 1 base and the J gene lost 7 bases, with 11 bases spanning the gap. The CDR3 is 13 amino acids. The CDR3 loop is CSARVGFGQPQHF. The CDR3 nucleotides are TGCAGTGCTAGAGTGGGGTTTGGGCAGCCCCAGCATTTT.

The rearrangement joins TRBV12-3 or TRBV12-4 to TRBJ2-3; D may be TRBD2 (6 bases). The length of the CDR3 is 14 residues. The V end lost 3 bases, the J end lost 4 bases, and 11 bases lay between the germline ends. In nucleotides, the CDR3 is TGTGCCAGCAGTTTTACTAGCAGCCCAGATACGCAGTATTTT. This gives the protein CASSFTSSPDTQYF.

This chain links TRBV12-3 or TRBV12-4 with TRBJ2-7; 11 bases agree with TRBD2. The CDR3 covers 19 residues. The DNA of the CDR3 is TGTACCTGCAGTTTAAAGGGGGGGGCCGGGACTAGCGGCTCCTACGAGCAGTACTTC. This encodes CTCSLKGGAGTSGSYEQYF.

V is TRBV20-1 and J is TRBJ2-1, with 11 bases identical to TRBD2. CDR3 length: 16 amino acids. Germline V gene lookup returns CDR1 DFQATT and CDR2 SNEGSKA (reference sequence). Germline trimming cut 6 bases from V and 7 bases from J; bases unmatched to any gene: 14. CDR3 loop: CSATAVSGRVGNEQFF. Written as DNA, the CDR3 is TGCAGTGCCACGGCAGTTAGCGGGAGGGTGGGGAATGAGCAGTTCTTC.

The table lists this clonotype with many counts. The chain joins TRBV5-1 to TRBJ2-3; 9 bases are a match to TRBD2. Germline CDR1 and CDR2: SGHRS and YFSETQ. The CDR3 is made up of 15 amino acids. The V gene end was trimmed by 0 bases and the J gene end by 5 bases; junction bases not matched to a gene: 4. The CDR3 sequence: CASSLVAGDGDTQYF. CDR3 bases: TGCGCCAGCAGCTTGGTAGCGGGAGACGGAGATACGCAGTATTTT.

The V and J genes are TRBV29-1 and TRBJ1-1, with D possibly being TRBD1 (6 bases). The CDR3 has 13 amino acids. V lost 5 bases and J lost 10, with 20 bases in between. Germline loops: CDR1 SQVTM, CDR2 ANQGSEA. CDR3: CSVFRVGGPVAFF. CDR3 nucleotide sequence: TGCAGCGTTTTCCGGGTCGGGGGGCCGGTAGCTTTCTTT.

This clonotype appeared a few times. This CDR3 reads CASSLATGAEQYF. CDR3 nucleotide sequence: TGTGCCAGCAGCTTAGCGACAGGGGCCGAGCAGTACTTC. The V gene is TRBV7-2, the J gene TRBJ2-7; 8 nucleotides match TRBD1. Germline assignment: CDR1 SGHTA and CDR2 FQGNSA. The CDR3 sequence is 13 residues long. V shed 0 bases, J shed 6 bases, and the junction held 1 base outside the gene matches.

The chain has TRBV7-2 and TRBJ2-5, with TRBD2 matching over 10 bases. V was clipped by 3 bases and J by 9 bases; unmatched bases: 10. The germline V gene encodes CDR1 SGHTA and CDR2 FQGNSA. The CDR3 is 15 residues long. CDR3 loop: CASSLGLAPEGSQYF. The CDR3 nucleotides are TGTGCCAGCAGCTTGGGACTAGCGCCTGAGGGTTCCCAGTACTTC.

V usage is TRBV14 and J usage is TRBJ1-1, with D maybe TRBD1 (6 bases). The CDR3 covers 14 residues. Per the germline V gene, CDR1 is SGHDN and CDR2 is FVKESK. Trimming removed 2 bases at V and 7 bases at J, with 14 bases between. In DNA form, the CDR3 reads TGTGCCAGCAGCCAACCTGGGACAAGCGGTGAAGCTTTCTTT. Translation: CASSQPGTSGEAFF.

This clonotype has only a few counts. J is TRBJ2-7 and V is TRBV3-1; the D call may be TRBD1 or TRBD2 (6 bases each). Between the trimmed V and J ends, which lost 1 base and 4 bases, there was a span of 17 bases. The CDR3 sequence is 16 residues long. Germline V gives CDR1 LGHDT, CDR2 YNNKEL (reference sequence). CDR3 bases: TGTGCCAGCAGCCAAGGCCGCGACGAAGGGGGGTACGAGCAGTACTTC. Amino acid sequence: CASSQGRDEGGYEQYF.

V usage is TRBV7-9 and J usage is TRBJ1-4, with a weak D call TRBD1 (6 bases). V was shortened by 3 bases and J by 7 bases, with 15 bases between the two germline ends. Germline V gives CDR1 SEHNR, CDR2 FQNEAQ (reference sequence). This CDR3 contains 15 residues. CDR3 coding DNA: TGTGCCAGCAGCTTTTCTGGGGGCCGGGGTGAAAAACTGTTTTTT. It encodes CASSFSGGRGEKLFF.